This T cell receptor beta chain originates from a study of cytomegalovirus exposure and HLA in healthy donors. The assay was immunoSEQ multiplex PCR, and TCRdb's table has in-frame clones only and misses some. This sample has over 200,000 clones, with approximately 87% found just once. As for this clone: Its antigen is not known.

Regarding the study as a whole: The study designated fewer than 200 TCR beta chains cytomegalovirus-associated. A few CMV-associated chains were confirmed in vitro to be specific for CMV antigens.

The sequence was obtained from a woman under 30 in good health and CMV-seronegative. Input material: PBMCs.

In DNA form, the CDR3 reads TGTGCCAGCAGTGATGGGGGCCAGAGGGCCGGGGAGCTGTTTTTT. Its protein product is CASSDGGQRAGELFF. The chain joins TRBV25-1 to TRBJ2-2, with a weak D call TRBD1 (6 bases). The CDR3 extends over 15 amino acids. V was clipped by 3 bases and J by 6 bases, with 14 bases between them. Germline CDR1 MGHDK, CDR2 SYGVNS.